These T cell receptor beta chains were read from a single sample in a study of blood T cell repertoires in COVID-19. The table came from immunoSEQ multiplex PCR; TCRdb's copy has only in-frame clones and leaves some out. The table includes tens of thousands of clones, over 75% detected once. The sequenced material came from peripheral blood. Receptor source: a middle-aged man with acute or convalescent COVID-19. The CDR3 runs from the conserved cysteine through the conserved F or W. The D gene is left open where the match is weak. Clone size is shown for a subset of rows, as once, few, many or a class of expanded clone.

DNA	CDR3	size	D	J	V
TGCAGCGTTGAATGGACTAGCGGGAGGATCGGGGAGCTGTTTTTT	CSVEWTSGRIGELFF	NA	TRBD2	TRBJ2-2	TRBV29-1
TGTGCCAGCAGCTCCGGACAGGGGGCGCTTTTGTATGCTTTCTTT	CASSSGQGALLYAFF	few	TRBD1	TRBJ1-1	TRBV7-2
TGTGCCAGCAGCCCAGGGACATCAGAGACCCAGTACTTC	CASSPGTSETQYF	NA	NA	TRBJ2-5	TRBV7-8
TGTGCCAGCACCGTACTAGCGGGAGATACTGATACGCAGTATTTT	CASTVLAGDTDTQYF	NA	TRBD2	TRBJ2-3	TRBV18
TGTGCCAGCAGCCTCGGACTAGCGGGGAACCAAGAGACCCAGTACTTC	CASSLGLAGNQETQYF	NA	TRBD2	TRBJ2-5	TRBV27
TGTGCCAGCAGCCCAGGGGCAGGGGGTAGGCAGTACTTC	CASSPGAGGRQYF	NA	TRBD1	TRBJ2-7	TRBV11-2
TGTGCCAGCAGCCTACAGGGGGAGGCTTTCTTT	CASSLQGEAFF	once	TRBD1	TRBJ1-1	TRBV2
TGTGCCAGCAGCGACGGCCTACAGGGGGGACACACTGAAGCTTTCTTT	CASSDGLQGGHTEAFF	NA	TRBD1	TRBJ1-1	TRBV6-2/TRBV6-3
TGTGCCAGCAGTCAAGGGGGTTCAGGAAACACCATATATTTT	CASSQGGSGNTIYF	NA	NA	TRBJ1-3	TRBV28
TGTGCCTGGAGGTACAGGGGGACCGAGCAGTACTTC	CAWRYRGTEQYF	NA	TRBD1	TRBJ2-7	TRBV30
TGTGCCAGCAGCTTGTTGTCGACAGGGGCGATGAGCTATGGCTACACCTTC	CASSLLSTGAMSYGYTF	NA	TRBD1	TRBJ1-2	TRBV5-6
TGTGCCAGCAGTTACGCAGGGGCGAACACTGAAGCTTTCTTT	CASSYAGANTEAFF	NA	NA	TRBJ1-1	TRBV6-2/TRBV6-3
TGTGCCAGCAGTGAACCGGGACAGGGGAACTATGGCTACACCTTC	CASSEPGQGNYGYTF	NA	TRBD1	TRBJ1-2	TRBV6-1
TGCAGCGTTCGACAGGGGGCTGGTGAAAAACTGTTTTTT	CSVRQGAGEKLFF	once	TRBD1	TRBJ1-4	TRBV29-1
TGCGCCAGCAGCTCGGCCAGCGGGAGCCCTCCTGAGCAGTTCTTC	CASSSASGSPPEQFF	NA	TRBD2	TRBJ2-1	TRBV4-1
TGTGCCAGCAGCGTAGGAGGGATGGGAAACACCATATATTTT	CASSVGGMGNTIYF	NA	NA	TRBJ1-3	TRBV9
TGTGCCAGCAGCTTTCTGGACAGGGAAGGCGGGGAGCTGTTTTTT	CASSFLDREGGELFF	NA	TRBD1	TRBJ2-2	TRBV28
TGTGCCAGCTCACCACCGTATCAAGGGGTTGCTACTGAAGCTTTCTTT	CASSPPYQGVATEAFF	NA	NA	TRBJ1-1	TRBV18
TGCAGCGTTGAATTCAACGAGGGGGTGACCCAGTACTTC	CSVEFNEGVTQYF	NA	NA	TRBJ2-5	TRBV29-1
TGCGCCAGCAGCCCCGGACAGGGGGCAAGCACTGAAGCTTTCTTT	CASSPGQGASTEAFF	NA	TRBD1	TRBJ1-1	TRBV10-1
TGTGCCAGCTCATCACAGGGGCCCCCAAACAATGAGCAGTTCTTC	CASSSQGPPNNEQFF	NA	TRBD1	TRBJ2-1	TRBV18
TGTGCCAGCAGCCCTGCGGAGTACAATGAGCAGTTCTTC	CASSPAEYNEQFF	NA	NA	TRBJ2-1	TRBV6-1
TGTGCCAGCAGACGGACTAGCGGGAGGGCCTTCAATGAGCAGTTCTTC	CASRRTSGRAFNEQFF	NA	TRBD2	TRBJ2-1	TRBV7-2
TGTGCCAGCTCTACCGGACAGAACTCTGGAAACACCATATATTTT	CASSTGQNSGNTIYF	NA	NA	TRBJ1-3	TRBV18
TGTGCCACCAGTGAATATACCGGGACTAGCGGGAGGAAGCAGTTCTTC	CATSEYTGTSGRKQFF	NA	TRBD2	TRBJ2-1	TRBV24-1
TGTGCCAGCAGTCTCGGAGGGACAGGGCGTACCTACGAGCAGTACTTC	CASSLGGTGRTYEQYF	NA	TRBD1	TRBJ2-7	TRBV28
TGTGCCAGCAGCTCCCCTTGGACTAGCGGGAGACAAGAGACCCAGTACTTC	CASSSPWTSGRQETQYF	NA	TRBD2	TRBJ2-5	TRBV5-6
TGTGCCAGCAGTTACTTCGATAGACGGGACACCCAAAGCTACGAGCAGTACTTC	CASSYFDRRDTQSYEQYF	once	NA	TRBJ2-7	TRBV6-2/TRBV6-3
TGCGCCAGCAGCTCCCGGGACAGGAGCTCTGGAAACACCATATATTTT	CASSSRDRSSGNTIYF	NA	TRBD1	TRBJ1-3	TRBV4-1
TGTGCCTGGAGTGCCTGGGACAGTTCGGCCTATGGCTACACCTTC	CAWSAWDSSAYGYTF	NA	TRBD1	TRBJ1-2	TRBV30
TGTGCCAGCAGCCAATACGAGCAGTACTTC	CASSQYEQYF	once	NA	TRBJ2-7	TRBV2
TGCGCCAGCAGCCCGCAACAGGGTATCTCTGGAAACACCATATATTTT	CASSPQQGISGNTIYF	NA	NA	TRBJ1-3	TRBV5-1
TGTGCCAGCAGCCGGGACAGGGGCTCACCCCTCCACTTT	CASSRDRGSPLHF	few	TRBD1	TRBJ1-6	TRBV11-3
TGTGCCAGCAGTTTTTGGGGTAGCGGGAGGACCGGGGAGCTGTTTTTT	CASSFWGSGRTGELFF	NA	TRBD2	TRBJ2-2	TRBV28
TGTGCCAGCAGCTTCGGGGACCGACCAGGTAGCGGGCAGTACTTC	CASSFGDRPGSGQYF	few	NA	TRBJ2-7	TRBV6-1
TGTGCCAGCAGCTTATCGTTGGGGTCCAACTCGGGGAGTGAGACCCAGTACTTC	CASSLSLGSNSGSETQYF	NA	NA	TRBJ2-5	TRBV11-2
TGTGCCAGCAGTTTTGGGGGGACTAGCAATCAGCCCCAGCATTTT	CASSFGGTSNQPQHF	NA	NA	TRBJ1-5	TRBV28
TGTGCCAGCAGTTACCGACAGCTTTCACCCCTCCACTTT	CASSYRQLSPLHF	NA	NA	TRBJ1-6	TRBV6-5
TGTGCCAGCAGAACCGGGACAGGGCTTGAAAAACTGTTTTTT	CASRTGTGLEKLFF	NA	TRBD1	TRBJ1-4	TRBV28
TGTGCCAGCAGTGAGGAGGACAGGACTTCTTCACCCCTCCACTTT	CASSEEDRTSSPLHF	NA	TRBD1	TRBJ1-6	TRBV2
TGTGCCAGCAGCTTAGAGGGACGCTTTGGACAGCGCCTCTATGGCTACACCTTC	CASSLEGRFGQRLYGYTF	NA	NA	TRBJ1-2	TRBV7-2
TGCGCCAGCAGCCAAGATAGGGGCGGGGAGCTGTTTTTT	CASSQDRGGELFF	NA	NA	TRBJ2-2	TRBV4-1
TGTGCCGGGAGACAGGGGTATAATTCACCCCTCCACTTT	CAGRQGYNSPLHF	NA	TRBD1	TRBJ1-6	TRBV28
TGCAGCGTTGAAGGCAGGCAGCTTGGCTACACCTTC	CSVEGRQLGYTF	few	NA	TRBJ1-2	TRBV29-1
TGCGCCAGCAGCTTGTACCCGGGAGAGGAGACCCAGTACTTC	CASSLYPGEETQYF	NA	NA	TRBJ2-5	TRBV5-1